The clone carrying this T cell receptor (beta chain) showed up just a few times. Its matching antigen is unknown. Each TCR beta library was made by quantitative 5'-RACE that incorporated molecular barcodes. A single record per CDR3 protein comes from TCRdb applying MiXCR to the 5' RACE reads. Of around 440,000 distinct CDR3 sequences detected, roughly 17% appear once; the ten largest clones hold over 0.9%. This CDR3 is 16 amino acids long. The trim removed 8 bases at V and 5 bases at J, leaving 13 bases unmatched. These data come from a study of CD8 T cells in ankylosing spondylitis. General study points: Several highly homologous variants made up a TCR beta motif, and this motif appeared characteristic of ankylosing spondylitis blood. Disease-linked clones bore a CD8+ phenotype, appearing relatively rarely in peripheral blood. There was reportedly significant enrichment of clones that were disease-linked in matched ankylosing spondylitis synovial fluid. A number of the motif variants had already been described in reactive arthritis synovial fluid and blood.

The origin of this receptor is a male donor with ankylosing spondylitis. Sequencing was performed on blood, either unsorted or a sorted T cell fraction (not recorded which). V is TRBV12-3 or TRBV12-4 and J is TRBJ1-1, with 11 bases fitting TRBD1. CDR3 DNA: TGTGCCAGCCGTCATCGGGGGGGACAGGGGGTAACTGAAGCTTTCTTT. This sequence encodes CASRHRGGQGVTEAFF.